The sequence of this T cell receptor beta chain was determined in a study of shared clonotypes between healthy human individuals. On the study more broadly: Every donor yielded three CD4 naive, three CD4 memory, two CD8 naive and one CD8 memory plate.

Findings of the study overall: In general, naive subsets displayed greater estimated richness than memory subsets did.

Repertoires were generated with immunoSEQ multiplex PCR, while TCRdb's copy carries only in-frame clones and drops some. The profile shows 2,500,000 or so clones, 80% to 95% of them singletons. A word on this clone: Its target is not known.

Sequenced: naive CD4+ T cells from PBMCs. Sample subset: CD45RA+ positively selected. The clonotype originates from a young man in good health. Some clones in this sample may be carry-over from other donors' samples.

For the CDR3, the DNA is TGTGCCAGCAAAAATACAGGGCTAAATCAGCCCCAGCATTTT. Translation gives CASKNTGLNQPQHF. The chain links TRBV27 to TRBJ1-5, with D perhaps TRBD1 (6 bases). Germline CDR1 is MNHEY and CDR2 is SMNVEV (reference sequence). The CDR3 sequence is 14 residues long. V was shortened by 7 bases and J by 4 bases, with 14 bases between the two germline ends.